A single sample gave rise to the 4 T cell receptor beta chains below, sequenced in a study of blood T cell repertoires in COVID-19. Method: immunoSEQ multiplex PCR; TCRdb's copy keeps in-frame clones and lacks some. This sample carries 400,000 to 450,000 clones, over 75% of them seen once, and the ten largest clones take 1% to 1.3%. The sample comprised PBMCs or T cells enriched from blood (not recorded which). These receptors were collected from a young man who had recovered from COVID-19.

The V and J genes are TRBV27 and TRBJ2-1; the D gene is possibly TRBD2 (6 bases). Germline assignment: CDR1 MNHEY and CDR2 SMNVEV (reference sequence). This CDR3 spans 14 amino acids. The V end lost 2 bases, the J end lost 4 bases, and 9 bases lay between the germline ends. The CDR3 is CASSLRGVYNEQFF. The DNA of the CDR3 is TGTGCCAGCAGTTTACGCGGGGTGTACAATGAGCAGTTCTTC.

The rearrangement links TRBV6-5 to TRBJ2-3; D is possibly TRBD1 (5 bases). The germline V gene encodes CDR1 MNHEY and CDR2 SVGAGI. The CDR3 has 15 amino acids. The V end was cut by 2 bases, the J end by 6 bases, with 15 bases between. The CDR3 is CASSYGAGHPDTQYF. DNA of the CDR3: TGTGCCAGCAGTTACGGGGCAGGTCATCCCGATACGCAGTATTTT.

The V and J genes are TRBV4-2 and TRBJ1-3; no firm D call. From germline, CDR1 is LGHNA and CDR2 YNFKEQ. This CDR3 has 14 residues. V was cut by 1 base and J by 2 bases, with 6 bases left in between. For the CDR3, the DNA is TGTGCCAGCAGCCAAGGAGAAACTGGAAACACCATATATTTT. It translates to CASSQGETGNTIYF.

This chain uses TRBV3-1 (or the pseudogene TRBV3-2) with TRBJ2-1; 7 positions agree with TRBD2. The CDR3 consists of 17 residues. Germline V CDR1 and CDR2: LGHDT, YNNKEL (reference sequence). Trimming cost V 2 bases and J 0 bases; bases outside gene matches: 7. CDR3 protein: CASSQTVGGSSYNEQFF. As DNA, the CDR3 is TGTGCCAGCAGCCAAACGGTTGGCGGGAGCTCCTACAATGAGCAGTTCTTC.